The 8 T cell receptor beta chains given below trace back to one sample, sequenced in a study of PD-1 blockade in mismatch repair-deficient tumors. Antigens of these TCRs are unknown. Libraries were prepared by immunoSEQ multiplex PCR; TCRdb keeps only in-frame clonotypes and omits some of them. This sample has about 14,000 clones, with 86% found just once. Time point defined: 10-day in vitro stimulation with candidate neoantigen peptide 6. Sequenced here: cells cultured in vitro, sampled from a patient treated with pembrolizumab. These receptors were taken from an adult with mismatch repair-deficient cancer.

The chain couples TRBV6-1 to TRBJ1-2; D call uncertain. Germline V lookup: CDR1 MNHNS, CDR2 SASEGT. V was trimmed by 4 bases and J by 2 bases, leaving 8 bases between them. The CDR3 is made up of 13 amino acids. CDR3: CASSGPFNYGYTF. In nucleotides, the CDR3 is TGTGCCAGCAGTGGACCGTTCAACTATGGCTACACCTTC.

This chain connects TRBV7-6 to TRBJ2-1; D gene ambiguous. The CDR3 runs 13 residues. V was cut by 2 bases and J by 4 bases, with 6 bases left in between. Germline CDR1 and CDR2: SGHVS and FNYEAQ. The CDR3 bases are TGTGCCAGCAGCTTAACTCAGTACAATGAGCAGTTCTTC. Translating it yields CASSLTQYNEQFF.

The chain recombines TRBV7-6 with TRBJ2-2; TRBD1 aligns across 8 bases. CDR3 length: 15 amino acids. After removal of 5 bases from V and 5 bases from J, the junction contained 7 bases not matched to a gene. Germline V gives CDR1 SGHVS, CDR2 FNYEAQ. Here the CDR3 reads CASSGMGQVTGELFF. In DNA form, the CDR3 reads TGTGCCAGCAGCGGTATGGGACAGGTTACCGGGGAGCTGTTTTTT. The full variable domain, its missing parts supplied by reference TRBV7-6 and TRBJ2-2, is GAGVSQSPRYKVTKRGQDVALRCDPISGHVSLYWYRQALGQGPEFLTYFNYEAQQDKSGLPNDRFSAERPEGSISTLTIQRTEQRDSAMYRCASSGMGQVTGELFFGEGSRLTVL.

The rearrangement joins TRBV27 to TRBJ2-3; 10 nucleotides match TRBD1. CDR1 and CDR2 (germline): MNHEY, SMNVEV (reference sequence). The CDR3 totals 18 residues. V lost 4 bases, J lost 4 bases, and 14 bases stayed unmatched. The CDR3 DNA follows: TGTGCCAGCAGTTCCGGGACAGGGGCCTCGCGGCGCCCAGATACGCAGTATTTT. The encoded protein is CASSSGTGASRRPDTQYF.

This clone was picked up a small number of times. This chain links TRBV6-6 with TRBJ2-1; a weak D match, TRBD1 (5 bases). The CDR3 length is 12 residues. V was clipped by 2 bases and J by 10 bases, with 9 bases between them. Germline CDR1 MNHNY, CDR2 SVGAGI (reference sequence). The CDR3 DNA follows: TGTGCCAGCAGTTACCAGGGAAGGGAGCAGTTCTTC. It encodes CASSYQGREQFF.

The chain employs TRBV28 and TRBJ1-1, with 7 bases lining up with TRBD1. J lost 4 bases, V lost 5 bases, and 7 bases had no gene match. The germline V gene has CDR1 MDHEN and CDR2 SYDVKM. CDR3 length equals 14 residues. The DNA for the CDR3 is TGTGCCAGCAGTCTCATACAGGGGACCACTGAAGCTTTCTTT. This sequence encodes CASSLIQGTTEAFF.

The chain combines TRBV9 with TRBJ2-7, with D unresolved. The CDR3 totals 13 residues. Germline values: CDR1 SGDLS, CDR2 YYNGEE. V lost 0 bases to trimming and J lost 2 bases, with 6 bases between them. As DNA, the CDR3 is TGTGCCAGCAGCGTAGGCCTCACCTACGAGCAGTACTTC. Residues: CASSVGLTYEQYF.

This clone showed up just once. This chain links TRBV5-8 with TRBJ2-5, with D tentatively TRBD2 (5 bases). Germline V lookup: CDR1 SGHTS, CDR2 YDEGEE. The CDR3 loop spans 17 amino acids. The V end lost 0 bases, the J end lost 1 base, and 16 bases lay between the germline ends. CDR3 sequence reads: CASSLGAGLRAQETQYF. The CDR3 bases are TGTGCCAGCAGCTTGGGGGCGGGTCTGAGGGCCCAAGAGACCCAGTACTTC.